The text below deals with one T cell receptor (beta chain). This specimen comes from a study of blood T cell repertoires in COVID-19. CDR1 is MNHNY, CDR2 SVGAGI, per germline (reference sequence). CDR3 length equals 15 residues. V dropped 5 bases and J dropped 4 bases, with 16 bases sitting between them. Data came from immunoSEQ multiplex PCR; TCRdb stores just in-frame clones and leaves some out. The profile shows almost 350,000 clones, about 88% of them singletons. The source of this sequence is a woman in her twenties or thirties who had been exposed to COVID-19. Sequencing was carried out using PBMCs or T cells enriched from blood (not recorded which). V and J are TRBV6-6 and TRBJ2-3; possible D gene TRBD2, 5 bases. CDR3 sequence (DNA): TGTGCCAGCAGTGTGGGCCAAGGGAGAGCAGATACGCAGTATTTT. Translated: CASSVGQGRADTQYF.